This T cell receptor beta chain was captured by sequencing in a study of blood T cells in healthy people across ages. The study, taken as a whole, reports: Age brought a roughly linear fall in TCR beta diversity measured per million T cells.

In its sample, this clonotype was seen a few times. What it binds is not known. For the second PCR, which ran for roughly 7 to 11 cycles, a sample-barcoded 5' primer and a J-beta primer mix were used. TCRdb ran MiXCR on the 5' RACE reads and lists one entry per CDR3 protein. The repertoire holds fewer than 950,000 distinct CDR3 sequences, with 53% as singletons. The germline V and J ends were trimmed by 5 bases and 0 bases, with 11 bases remaining between them. CDR1 is MNHEY, CDR2 SMNVEV, per germline (reference sequence). This CDR3 contains 14 residues. Sample: blood. The source is an elderly man in good health. The chain couples TRBV27 to TRBJ2-7, with D tentatively TRBD1 (6 bases). The CDR3 region is CASSKPGVSYEQYF. In DNA form, the CDR3 reads TGTGCCAGCAGTAAACCAGGGGTCTCCTACGAGCAGTACTTC.